This T cell receptor beta chain was recovered during a study of cytomegalovirus exposure and HLA in healthy donors. The study's findings and limits: Sequences of the TCR beta chain were said to predict the HLA-A and HLA-B alleles of most subjects accurately. A later analysis reportedly found that, within productive TCRs, an Asian-associated ancestry cluster had fewer N-insertions than the mean observed across the roughly 700 donors. Earlier findings revealed that most TCR beta V segments proved productive either about 90% or about 30% of the time. Apparent HLA restriction characterized most CMV-associated TCR beta chains in a later analysis.

About this clone itself: Its matching antigen is unknown.

The PCR used 60 Vbeta and 13 Jbeta primers. Measured with immunoSEQ multiplex PCR; TCRdb has only the in-frame clones, and not every one. The sample lists under 200,000 clones, approximately 81% occurring once. V dropped 4 bases and J dropped 0 bases, with 10 bases sitting between them. Germline CDR1 reads MNHNS; CDR2 reads SASEGT. This CDR3 comprises 15 residues. The sequence was obtained from a boy younger than 18 in good health and CMV-seronegative. The chain carries TRBV6-1 and TRBJ1-5, with D unresolved. Sequenced sample: PBMCs. The CDR3 bases are TGTGCCAGCAGTGGCCTCCTAGATAGCAATCAGCCCCAGCATTTT. Translated, it gives CASSGLLDSNQPQHF.